This T cell receptor beta chain was found in a study of T-cell memory formation after mild COVID-19. Using its own MiXCR run on the 5' RACE reads, TCRdb lists one record per CDR3 protein. The sample yields fewer than 350,000 distinct CDR3 sequences, 13% to 15% seen once. V lost 6 bases and J lost 6; bases outside the gene matches: 5. This CDR3 comprises 14 residues. Germline V gene sequence: CDR1 MNHEY, CDR2 SVGEGT. Sequencing input: PBMCs or a T cell subset sorted from them (not recorded which). The chain couples TRBV6-2 or TRBV6-3 to TRBJ2-1, with 10 bases matching TRBD2. The sequence derives from a man in his late teens or twenties who had mild COVID-19 (a few samples of this study predate the infection). Cell type and time point are not known. The CDR3 region has the DNA TGTGCCAGCAGAGAGCGGGGGGGCGTCAATGAGCAGTTCTTC. As protein: CASRERGGVNEQFF.